The 20 T cell receptor beta chains below come from one sample, sequenced in a study of T cells in Graves' hyperthyroidism and ophthalmopathy. There were TCR beta CDR3 regions amplified from RNA transcripts. A set of HTBI primers served as the primers for a first-round RT-PCR of the TCR CDR3. TCRdb processed the multiplex PCR reads anew with MiXCR; each CDR3 protein has one entry. The repertoire includes 600,000 to 650,000 distinct CDR3 sequences, roughly 16% of them detected once, and 3% to 4.5% sits in the top ten. Sequencing was performed on blood. The source of these receptors is a woman aged 25-40 years with Graves' hyperthyroidism.

To note about this clonotype: One base away lies a much larger clone, so this may be a sequencing read error. The V and J genes are TRBV2 and TRBJ2-1; TRBD2 matches 10 bases. The V gene's germline CDR1 is SNHLY and CDR2 FYNNEI. CDR3 size: 15 residues. CDR3: CATLTGTSANNKQFF. The DNA of the CDR3 is TGTGCCACCCTCACCGGGACTAGCGCGAACAATAAGCAGTTCTTC.

The chain joins TRBV6-1 to TRBJ2-2; D may be TRBD1 (5 bases). The J call may be mistaken, given a closer DNA end match to TRBJ1-1. The CDR3 contains 15 residues. CDR1 MNHNS and CDR2 SASEGT come from the germline V gene. This chain's CDR3 is CASIGEVGQGRRAFF. For the CDR3, the DNA is TGTGCCAGCATCGGCGAGGTAGGGCAGGGACGAAGAGCTTTCTTT.

This clonotype was detected ten times or more. The J gene is TRBJ2-4, the V gene TRBV12-3 or TRBV12-4; D uncertain. V was clipped by 5 bases and J by 1 base, with 9 bases between them. The CDR3 is 14 amino acids. This CDR3 is CASSTLGAKNIQYF. CDR3 in DNA: TGTGCCAGCAGTACTTTGGGGGCCAAAAACATTCAGTACTTC.

This clonotype was recorded at least ten times. The chain combines TRBV14 with TRBJ2-1, with D perhaps assigned TRBD1 or TRBD2 (6 bases each). CDR3 length: 12 amino acids. V shed 4 bases and J shed 14 bases, with 15 bases lying between them. Germline CDR1 reads SGHDN; CDR2 reads FVKESK. The CDR3 sequence: CASSRNRDLKFF. As DNA, the CDR3 is TGTGCCAGCAGCCGCAACAGGGACTTAAAGTTCTTC.

The V and J genes are TRBV5-6 and TRBJ2-7, with 7 nucleotides matching TRBD2. Germline lookup yields CDR1 SGHDT and CDR2 YYEEEE. This CDR3 comprises 16 residues. The junction had 7 bases not matched to a gene; V was cut back by 0 bases and J by 1 base. CDR3 residues: CASSLAVAGVSYEQYF. CDR3 sequence (DNA): TGTGCCAGCAGCTTGGCCGTCGCGGGGGTATCCTACGAGCAGTACTTC. Drawing the rest from reference TRBV5-6 and TRBJ2-7, the complete variable domain is DAGVTQSPTHLIKTRGQQVTLRCSPKSGHDTVSWYQQALGQGPQFIFQYYEEEERQRGNFPDRFSGHQFPNYSSELNVNALLLGDSALYLCASSLAVAGVSYEQYFGPGTRLTVT.

The chain is built from TRBV7-3 and TRBJ2-3, with D perhaps given as TRBD1 or TRBD2 (6 bases each). This CDR3 comprises 18 residues. Germline V gene lookup returns CDR1 SGHTA and CDR2 FQGTGA. V lost 5 bases to trimming and J lost 0 bases, with 21 bases between them. The CDR3 region is CASSLTPLGGRSTDTQYF. The CDR3 DNA reads TGTGCCAGCAGCCTCACCCCACTAGGGGGGAGAAGCACAGATACGCAGTATTTT.

The chain carries TRBV7-3 and TRBJ2-3; D possibly matches TRBD1 or TRBD2 (5 bases each). CDR1 and CDR2 (germline): SGHTA, FQGTGA. The CDR3 runs 15 residues. Trimming stripped 5 bases from V and 4 bases from J, with 16 bases between. The CDR3 loop reads CASSPPGPGSDTQYF. The CDR3 DNA reads TGTGCCAGCAGCCCCCCGGGACCGGGGTCAGATACGCAGTATTTT.

This clonotype was recorded many times. The V gene is TRBV28, the J gene TRBJ2-7, with D uncertain. V shed 6 bases and J shed 0 bases, with 15 bases lying between them. CDR1 is MDHEN and CDR2 is SYDVKM in the germline V gene. There are 15 residues in the CDR3. CDR3 in amino acids: CASSLLSTASYEQYF. The DNA of the CDR3 is TGTGCCAGCAGCCTCCTGTCCACAGCCTCCTACGAGCAGTACTTC.

This clonotype came up a few times. This sequence joins TRBV28 and TRBJ1-2; D uncertain. V was pared by 3 bases and J by 5 bases, with 13 bases between. The CDR3 length is 14 residues. CDR1 is MDHEN and CDR2 is SYDVKM in the germline V gene. CDR3 in DNA: TGTGCCAGCAGTTTCCGACGGGCAGAGTATGGCTACACCTTC. Amino acid sequence: CASSFRRAEYGYTF.

This clonotype was counted a few times. The chain couples TRBV6-1 to TRBJ2-2; D is perhaps TRBD2 (6 bases). Trimming pared 6 bases from V and 1 base from J, leaving 9 bases between. This CDR3 spans 14 amino acids. Per germline, CDR1 MNHNS and CDR2 SASEGT. CDR3 in DNA: TGTGCCAGCAGGCGGGGAATGAACACCGGGGAGCTGTTTTTT. Its translation is CASRRGMNTGELFF.

This clonotype was picked up a small number of times. The chain couples TRBV5-8 to TRBJ1-5, with a possible D match to TRBD1 (5 bases). The germline V and J ends were trimmed by 6 bases and 0 bases, with 13 bases remaining between them. There are 15 residues in the CDR3. Per the germline V gene, CDR1 is SGHTS and CDR2 is YDEGEE. CDR3 DNA: TGTGCCAGCACCCCGTTAAGGGGTAGCAATCAGCCCCAGCATTTT. Translation: CASTPLRGSNQPQHF.

There are a few counts of this clonotype. The J gene is TRBJ1-2, the V gene TRBV12-3 or TRBV12-4; D is possibly TRBD1 (5 bases). V lost 7 bases, J lost 1 base, and 13 bases lay in between. The CDR3 has 14 amino acids. The CDR3 is CASNRGGVNYGYTF. The CDR3, as DNA: TGTGCCAGCAATCGTGGGGGGGTTAACTATGGCTACACCTTC.

The sample holds a few counts of this clonotype. The V call is TRBV20-1, the J call TRBJ2-7, with TRBD2 identical over 12 bases. V dropped 6 bases and J dropped 4; count of bases not matched to a gene: 4. This CDR3 spans 13 amino acids. Germline assignment: CDR1 DFQATT and CDR2 SNEGSKA (reference sequence). CDR3 sequence reads: CSAGLAGQYEQYF. As DNA, the CDR3 is TGCAGTGCCGGACTAGCGGGACAATACGAGCAGTACTTC.

This clonotype was seen ten or more times. The chain uses TRBV10-3 and TRBJ2-3; TRBD2 agrees at 7 bases. CDR3 length equals 15 residues. Germline lookup yields CDR1 ENHRY and CDR2 SYGVKD. J was trimmed by 2 bases and V by 0 bases; bases with no gene match: 2. The CDR3 coding sequence is TGTGCCATCAGTGAGTCAGCGGGAACCACAGATACGCAGTATTTT. Amino acids: CAISESAGTTDTQYF.

This clonotype was observed a handful of times. V is TRBV20-1 and J is TRBJ2-5; no clear D. CDR1 and CDR2 from the germline V gene are DFQATT and SNEGSKA (reference sequence). Trimming shortened V by 5 bases and J by 2 bases, and 12 bases separated the two germline ends. This CDR3 has 13 residues. The CDR3 coding sequence is TGCAGTGCTGATTCGGAAACACAAGAGACCCAGTACTTC. Its protein is CSADSETQETQYF.

The genes are TRBV27 and TRBJ1-3, with D unresolved. Germline-derived CDR1 and CDR2 are MNHEY and SMNVEV (reference sequence). V was cut by 3 bases and J by 0 bases, with 12 bases left in between. This CDR3 has 16 residues. The CDR3 DNA follows: TGTGCCAGCAGTTTCGGTCCCTGGAGCTCTGGAAACACCATATATTTT. The encoded protein is CASSFGPWSSGNTIYF.

This clonotype came up many times. The gene calls are TRBV13 and TRBJ2-1, with D possibly TRBD2 on 5 matching bases. The V gene's germline CDR1 is PRHDT and CDR2 FYEKMQ (reference sequence). There are 12 residues in the CDR3. V dropped 6 bases and J dropped 8 bases, with 11 bases sitting between them. The CDR3 bases are TGTGCCAGCAGAATGAGGGTTGATGAGCAGTTCTTC. Its translation is CASRMRVDEQFF. Based on the CDR3 plus reference TRBV13 and TRBJ2-1, the full variable domain is AAGVIQSPRHLIKEKRETATLKCYPIPRHDTVYWYQQGPGQDPQFLISFYEKMQSDKGSIPDRFSAQQFSDYHSELNMSSLELGDSALYFCASRMRVDEQFFGPGTRLTVL.

CDR3 in DNA: TGTGCCACCAGTGATTTTACAGGGGATGGCTACACCTTC. It is translated as CATSDFTGDGYTF. The chain has TRBV24-1 and TRBJ1-2; 7 positions agree with TRBD1. Germline CDR1 reads KGHDR; CDR2 reads SFDVKD. The CDR3 sequence is 13 residues long. Unmatched junction bases numbered 1, after V lost 1 base and J lost 6 bases.

This clonotype has ten or more counts. The gene calls are TRBV12-3 or TRBV12-4 and TRBJ1-1; no definite D call. The CDR3 covers 14 residues. V lost 3 bases to trimming and J lost 0 bases, with 8 bases between them. The CDR3 nucleotides are TGTGCCAGCAGTTTCCGCCACGTGAACACTGAAGCTTTCTTT. It specifies CASSFRHVNTEAFF.

The rearrangement uses TRBV4-3 and TRBJ2-2; TRBD2 matches at 7 bases. J was trimmed by 13 bases and V by 4 bases; bases with no gene match: 6. Germline V gene data show CDR1 as LGHNA and CDR2 as YSLEER. The CDR3 runs 12 residues. The CDR3 region is CASSRNRGRLFF. The CDR3 coding sequence is TGCGCCAGCAGCCGAAATCGCGGGAGGCTGTTTTTT.